This T cell receptor beta chain was sequenced during a study of cytomegalovirus exposure and HLA in healthy donors. The study's findings and limits: The study carried out a later analysis of TCR beta sequences. It associated some 17,000 of them with specific HLA alleles at a false discovery rate of 0.05.

For this clone: Its specificity is unknown.

60 Vbeta and 13 Jbeta primers were used in PCR. The method was immunoSEQ multiplex PCR; TCRdb's version includes in-frame clones alone and lacks a portion of them. Seen here are hundreds of thousands of clones, just under 85% observed once, and the top ten hold roughly 0.58%. The CDR3 is 12 residues long. Germline assignment: CDR1 MGHRA and CDR2 YSYEKL. Trimming pared 8 bases from V and 7 bases from J, leaving 12 bases between. Though probably carrying unrecorded immune exposures, donors were nominally healthy at sampling. The source material was PBMCs. This receptor was taken from a woman in her forties in good health and CMV-seronegative. The chain has TRBV4-1 and TRBJ1-5; possibly TRBD1 for D (5 bases). The CDR3 loop reads CASGWGDQPQHF. CDR3 bases: TGCGCCAGCGGGTGGGGGGACCAGCCCCAGCATTTT.